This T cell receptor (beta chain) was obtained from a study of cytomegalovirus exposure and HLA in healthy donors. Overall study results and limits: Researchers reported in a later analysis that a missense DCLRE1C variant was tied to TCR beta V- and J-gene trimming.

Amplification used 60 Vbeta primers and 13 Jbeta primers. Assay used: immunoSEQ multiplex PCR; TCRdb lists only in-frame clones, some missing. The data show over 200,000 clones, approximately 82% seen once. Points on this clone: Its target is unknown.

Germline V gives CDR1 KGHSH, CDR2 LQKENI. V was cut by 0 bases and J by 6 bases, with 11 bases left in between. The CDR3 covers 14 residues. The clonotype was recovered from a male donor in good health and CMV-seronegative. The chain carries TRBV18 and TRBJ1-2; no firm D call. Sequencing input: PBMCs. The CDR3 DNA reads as TGTGCCAGCTCACCACCGAGCCCAACCGATGGCTACACCTTC. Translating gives CASSPPSPTDGYTF.